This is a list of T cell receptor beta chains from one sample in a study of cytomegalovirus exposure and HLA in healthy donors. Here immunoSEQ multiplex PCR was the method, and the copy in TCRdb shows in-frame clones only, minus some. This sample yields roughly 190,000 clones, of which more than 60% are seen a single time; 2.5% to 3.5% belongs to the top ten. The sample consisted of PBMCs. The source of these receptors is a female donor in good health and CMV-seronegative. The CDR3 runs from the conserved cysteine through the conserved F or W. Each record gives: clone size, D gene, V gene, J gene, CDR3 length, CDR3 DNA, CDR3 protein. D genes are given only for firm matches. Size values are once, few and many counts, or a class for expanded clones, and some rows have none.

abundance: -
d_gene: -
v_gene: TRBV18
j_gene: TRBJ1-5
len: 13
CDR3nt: TGTGCCAGCTCACTTGATGCGCATCAGCCCCAGCATTTT
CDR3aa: CASSLDAHQPQHF

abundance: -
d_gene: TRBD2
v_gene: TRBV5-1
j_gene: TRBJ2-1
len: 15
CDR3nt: TGCGCCAGCAGCTTGTCGGGGACTAGCGGAGGAACGCAGTTCTTC
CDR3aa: CASSLSGTSGGTQFF

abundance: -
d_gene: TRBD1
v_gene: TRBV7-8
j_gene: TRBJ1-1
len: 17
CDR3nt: TGTGCCAGCAGACCTCCCCGGGACAGGGGGCGTCTAACTGAAGCTTTCTTT
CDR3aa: CASRPPRDRGRLTEAFF

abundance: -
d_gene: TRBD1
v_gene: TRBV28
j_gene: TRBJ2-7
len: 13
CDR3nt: TGTGCCAGCAGTCTACAGGGGGCAGCCGAGCAGTACTTC
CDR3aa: CASSLQGAAEQYF

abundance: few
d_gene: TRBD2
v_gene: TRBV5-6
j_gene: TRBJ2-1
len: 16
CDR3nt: TGTGCCAGCAGCTTGGGGCAGGGACTACACAACAATGAGCAGTTCTTC
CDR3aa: CASSLGQGLHNNEQFF

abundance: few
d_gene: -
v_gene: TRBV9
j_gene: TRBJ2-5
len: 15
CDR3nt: TGTGCCAGCAGCGTAGACGCGGGGTCTGCGGAGACCCAGTACTTC
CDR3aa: CASSVDAGSAETQYF

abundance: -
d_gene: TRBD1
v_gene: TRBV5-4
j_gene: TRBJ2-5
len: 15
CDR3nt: TGTGCCAGCAGTCAGCGTGGACAGGGACAAGAGACCCAGTACTTC
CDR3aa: CASSQRGQGQETQYF

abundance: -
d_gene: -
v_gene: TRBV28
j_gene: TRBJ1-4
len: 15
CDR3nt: TGTGCCAGCAGTGTACCGGGGACTGCGTTCGAAAAACTGTTTTTT
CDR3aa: CASSVPGTAFEKLFF

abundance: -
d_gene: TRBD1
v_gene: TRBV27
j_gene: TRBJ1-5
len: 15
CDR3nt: TGTGCCAGCAGTTCCCGTCGGCAGGGGGATCAGCCCCAGCATTTT
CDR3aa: CASSSRRQGDQPQHF

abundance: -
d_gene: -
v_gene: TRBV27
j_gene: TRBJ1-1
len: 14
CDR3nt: TGTGCCAGCAGTTGGGGTGGGGGGAGCACTGAAGCTTTCTTT
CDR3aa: CASSWGGGSTEAFF

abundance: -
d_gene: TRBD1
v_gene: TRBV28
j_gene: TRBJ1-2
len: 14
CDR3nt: TGTGCCAGCAGCTTAGGGGACAGATCGATTGGCTACACCTTC
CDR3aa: CASSLGDRSIGYTF

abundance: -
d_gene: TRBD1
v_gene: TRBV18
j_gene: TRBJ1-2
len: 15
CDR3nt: TGTGCCAGCTCACAACCGGACAGGGCGGACTATGGCTACACCTTC
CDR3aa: CASSQPDRADYGYTF

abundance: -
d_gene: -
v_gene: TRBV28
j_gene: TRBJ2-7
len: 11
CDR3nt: TGTGCCAGCAGTCTTTTGCGCGAGCAGTACTTC
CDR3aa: CASSLLREQYF

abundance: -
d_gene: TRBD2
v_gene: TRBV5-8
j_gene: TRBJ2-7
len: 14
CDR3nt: TGTGCCAGCAGCGAAGCGGGGGGTACGTGGGAGCAGTACTTC
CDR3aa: CASSEAGGTWEQYF

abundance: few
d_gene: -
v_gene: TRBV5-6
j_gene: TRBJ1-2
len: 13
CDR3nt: TGTGCCAGCAGCCAAGACAGGATGTATGGCTACACCTTC
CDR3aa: CASSQDRMYGYTF

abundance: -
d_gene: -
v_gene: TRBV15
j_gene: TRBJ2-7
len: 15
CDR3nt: TGTGCCACCAGCAGGGCCCGGGGTTTTGGGCGGGAGCAGTACTTC
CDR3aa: CATSRARGFGREQYF

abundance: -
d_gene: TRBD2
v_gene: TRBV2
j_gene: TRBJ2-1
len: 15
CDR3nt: TGTGCCAGCAAACGACTAGCTAGCTCCTACAATGAGCAGTTCTTC
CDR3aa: CASKRLASSYNEQFF

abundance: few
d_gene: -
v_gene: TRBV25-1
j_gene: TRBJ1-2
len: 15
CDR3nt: TGTGCCAGCAGTTCTTCAGGGTCCGCCCTTTATGGCTACACCTTC
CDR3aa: CASSSSGSALYGYTF

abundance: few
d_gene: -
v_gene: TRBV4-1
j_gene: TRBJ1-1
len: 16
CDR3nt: TGCGCCAGCAGCCCCCGGGGGGGAATTTTCGACACTGAAGCTTTCTTT
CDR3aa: CASSPRGGIFDTEAFF

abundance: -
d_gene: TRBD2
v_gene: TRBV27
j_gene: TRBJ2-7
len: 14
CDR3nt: TGTGCCAGCAGTTTAGGAGCGGGAGTACGCGAGCAGTACTTC
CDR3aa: CASSLGAGVREQYF

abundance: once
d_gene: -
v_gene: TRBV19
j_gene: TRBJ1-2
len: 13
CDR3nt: TGTGCCAGTAGTATAAACTCTAACTATGGCTACACCTTC
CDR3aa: CASSINSNYGYTF

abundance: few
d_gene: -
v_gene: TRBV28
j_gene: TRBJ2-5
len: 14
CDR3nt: TGTGCCAGCAGTTCTTCACAGGGAAGAGAGACCCAGTACTTC
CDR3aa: CASSSSQGRETQYF

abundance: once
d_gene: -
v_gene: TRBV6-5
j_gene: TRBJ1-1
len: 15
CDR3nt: TGTGCCAGCAGTTACTCAGGACAGACAAACACTGAAGCTTTCTTT
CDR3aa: CASSYSGQTNTEAFF

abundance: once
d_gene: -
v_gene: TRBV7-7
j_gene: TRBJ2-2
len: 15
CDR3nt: TGTGCTAGCAGCTTAGAACAGGGGAACACCGGGGAGCTGTTTTTT
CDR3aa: CASSLEQGNTGELFF

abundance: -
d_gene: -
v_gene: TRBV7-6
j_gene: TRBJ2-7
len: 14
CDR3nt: TGTGCCAGCAGCGCCCAACGGGGGTTCTACGAGCAGTACTTC
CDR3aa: CASSAQRGFYEQYF

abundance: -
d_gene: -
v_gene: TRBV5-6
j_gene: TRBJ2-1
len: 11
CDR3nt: TGTGCCAGCAGCTTCTTGGAGGTGCAGTTCTTC
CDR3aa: CASSFLEVQFF

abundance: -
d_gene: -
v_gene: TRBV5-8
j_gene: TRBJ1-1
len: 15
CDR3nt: TGTGCCAGCAGCTTGGCCCTGGACTTCAGGATGGGAGCTTTCTTT
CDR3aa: CASSLALDFRMGAFF

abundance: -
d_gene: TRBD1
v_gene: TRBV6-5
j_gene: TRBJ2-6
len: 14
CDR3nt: TGTGCCGCCTTGACAGGGTCTCGGGCCAACGTCCTGACTTTC
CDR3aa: CAALTGSRANVLTF

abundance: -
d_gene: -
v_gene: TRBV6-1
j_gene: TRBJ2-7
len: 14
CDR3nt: TGTGCCAGCAGTAGATCACGGAGCTCCTACGAGCAGTACTTC
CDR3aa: CASSRSRSSYEQYF